The sequence of this T cell receptor (beta chain) was determined in a study of OX40 agonist ivuxolimab in advanced cancers. Measured with immunoSEQ multiplex PCR; TCRdb has only the in-frame clones, and not every one. The sample consists of about 79,000 clones, 88% of them appearing once. The sample holds one count of this clone. Germline loops: CDR1 MNHNY, CDR2 SVGAGI (reference sequence). This CDR3 spans 12 amino acids. Trimming shortened V by 4 bases and J by 9 bases, and 12 bases separated the two germline ends. The sequence was obtained from an adult with an advanced solid tumor such as melanoma, head and neck, liver or kidney cancer. Sequenced material: CD4+ or CD8+ T cells sorted from blood, taken in a trial of the OX40 agonist ivuxolimab. V is TRBV6-6 and J is TRBJ1-1, with D possibly matching TRBD1 (5 bases). CDR3 in DNA: TGTGCCAGCAGTTTCCCGCCGGGACAAGCTTTCTTT. It specifies CASSFPPGQAFF.